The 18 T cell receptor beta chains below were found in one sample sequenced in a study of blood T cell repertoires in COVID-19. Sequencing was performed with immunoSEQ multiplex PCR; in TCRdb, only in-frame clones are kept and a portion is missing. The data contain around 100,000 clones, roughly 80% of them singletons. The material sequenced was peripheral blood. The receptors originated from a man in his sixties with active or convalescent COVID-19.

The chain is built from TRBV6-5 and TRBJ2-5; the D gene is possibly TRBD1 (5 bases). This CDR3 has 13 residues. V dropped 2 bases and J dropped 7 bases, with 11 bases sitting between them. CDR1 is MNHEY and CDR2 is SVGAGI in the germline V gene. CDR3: CASSYAVQGTQYF. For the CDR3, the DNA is TGTGCCAGCAGTTACGCGGTTCAGGGGACCCAGTACTTC.

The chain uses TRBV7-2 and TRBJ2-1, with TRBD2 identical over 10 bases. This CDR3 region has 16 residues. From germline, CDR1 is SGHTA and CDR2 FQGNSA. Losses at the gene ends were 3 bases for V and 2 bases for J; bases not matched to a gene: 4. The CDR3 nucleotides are TGTGCCAGCAGCTTGAGCGGACTAGCGGCCTACAATGAGCAGTTCTTC. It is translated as CASSLSGLAAYNEQFF.

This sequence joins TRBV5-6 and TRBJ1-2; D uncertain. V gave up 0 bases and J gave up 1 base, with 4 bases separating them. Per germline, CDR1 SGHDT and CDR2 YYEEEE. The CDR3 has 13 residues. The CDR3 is CASSLAGNYGYTF. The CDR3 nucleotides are TGTGCCAGCAGCTTGGCGGGTAACTATGGCTACACCTTC.

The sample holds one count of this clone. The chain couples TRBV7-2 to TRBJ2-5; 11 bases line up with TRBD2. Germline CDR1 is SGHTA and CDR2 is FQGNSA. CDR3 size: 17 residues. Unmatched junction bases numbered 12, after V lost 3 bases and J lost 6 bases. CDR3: CASSFTGVAGGRQTQYF. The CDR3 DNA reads TGTGCCAGCAGCTTCACGGGGGTAGCGGGAGGGAGACAGACCCAGTACTTC.

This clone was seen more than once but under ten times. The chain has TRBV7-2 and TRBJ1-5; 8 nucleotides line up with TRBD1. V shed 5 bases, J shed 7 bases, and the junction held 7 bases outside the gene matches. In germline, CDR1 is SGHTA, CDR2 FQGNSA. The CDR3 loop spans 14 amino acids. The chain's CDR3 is CASSADRGNQPQHF. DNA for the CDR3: TGTGCCAGCAGCGCCGACAGGGGTAACCAGCCCCAGCATTTT.

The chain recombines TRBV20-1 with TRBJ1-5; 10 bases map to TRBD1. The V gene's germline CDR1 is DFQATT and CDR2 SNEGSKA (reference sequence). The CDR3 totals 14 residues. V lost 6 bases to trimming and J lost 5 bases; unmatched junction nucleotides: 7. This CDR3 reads CSASPGTGDQPQHF. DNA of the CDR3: TGCAGTGCCAGTCCCGGGACAGGGGATCAGCCCCAGCATTTT.

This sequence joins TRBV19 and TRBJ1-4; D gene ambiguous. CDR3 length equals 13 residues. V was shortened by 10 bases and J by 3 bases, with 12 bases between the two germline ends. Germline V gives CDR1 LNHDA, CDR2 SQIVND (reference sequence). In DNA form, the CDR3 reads TGTGCCACCCAATCAGGATCTAATGAAAAACTGTTTTTT. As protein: CATQSGSNEKLFF.

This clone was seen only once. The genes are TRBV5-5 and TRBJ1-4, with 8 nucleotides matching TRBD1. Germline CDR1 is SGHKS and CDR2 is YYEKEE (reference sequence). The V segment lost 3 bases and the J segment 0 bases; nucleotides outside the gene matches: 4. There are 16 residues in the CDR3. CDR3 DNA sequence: TGTGCCAGCAGCTGGACAGGGACTGCAACTAATGAAAAACTGTTTTTT. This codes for CASSWTGTATNEKLFF.

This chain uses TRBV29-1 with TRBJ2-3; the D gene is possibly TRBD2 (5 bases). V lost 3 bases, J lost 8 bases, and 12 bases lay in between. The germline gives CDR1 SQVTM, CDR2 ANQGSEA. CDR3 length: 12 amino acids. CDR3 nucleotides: TGCAGCGTTGAGGCCTTCAGCGGTACGCAGTATTTT. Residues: CSVEAFSGTQYF.

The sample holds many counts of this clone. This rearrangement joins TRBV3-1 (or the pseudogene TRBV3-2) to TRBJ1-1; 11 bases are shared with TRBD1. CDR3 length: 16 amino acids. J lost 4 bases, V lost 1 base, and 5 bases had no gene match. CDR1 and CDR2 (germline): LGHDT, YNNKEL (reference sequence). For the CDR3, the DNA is TGTGCCAGCAGCCAAGCTCCCGGGACAGGGGGCACTGAAGCTTTCTTT. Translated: CASSQAPGTGGTEAFF.

The CDR3 protein is CASSFPRTSGNTGELFF. The CDR3 DNA follows: TGTGCCAGCAGCTTTCCGAGGACTAGCGGGAACACCGGGGAGCTGTTTTTT. The rearrangement uses TRBV11-3 and TRBJ2-2; 10 bases match TRBD2. From germline, CDR1 is SGHNT and CDR2 YENEEA. The CDR3 is 17 residues long. Trimming at V came to 3 bases and at J to 1 base, leaving 5 bases not matched to a gene.

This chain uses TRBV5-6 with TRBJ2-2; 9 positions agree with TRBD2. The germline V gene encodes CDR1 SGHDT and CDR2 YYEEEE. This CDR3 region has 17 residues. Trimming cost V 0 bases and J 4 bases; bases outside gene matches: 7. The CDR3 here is CASSLVRGRAITGELFF. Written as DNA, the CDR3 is TGTGCCAGCAGCTTGGTTCGCGGGAGGGCCATCACCGGGGAGCTGTTTTTT.

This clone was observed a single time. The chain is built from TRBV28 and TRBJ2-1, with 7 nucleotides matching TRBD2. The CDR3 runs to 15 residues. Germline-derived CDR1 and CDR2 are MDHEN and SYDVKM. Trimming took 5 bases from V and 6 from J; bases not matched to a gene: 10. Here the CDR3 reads CASSTETSRGNEQFF. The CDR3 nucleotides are TGTGCCAGCAGTACCGAGACTAGCCGGGGCAATGAGCAGTTCTTC.

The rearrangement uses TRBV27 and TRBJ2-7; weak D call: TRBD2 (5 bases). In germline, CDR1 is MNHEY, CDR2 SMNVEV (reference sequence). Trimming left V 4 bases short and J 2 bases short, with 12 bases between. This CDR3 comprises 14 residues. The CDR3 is CASSSILGAYEQYF. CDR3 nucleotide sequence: TGTGCCAGCAGTTCTATACTAGGAGCCTACGAGCAGTACTTC.

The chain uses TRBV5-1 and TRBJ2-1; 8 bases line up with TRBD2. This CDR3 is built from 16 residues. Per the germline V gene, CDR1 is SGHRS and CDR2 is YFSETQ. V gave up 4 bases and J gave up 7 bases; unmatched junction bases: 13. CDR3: CASSGLSGRGSNEQFF. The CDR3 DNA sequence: TGCGCCAGCAGCGGGTTGAGCGGGAGAGGGTCGAATGAGCAGTTCTTC.

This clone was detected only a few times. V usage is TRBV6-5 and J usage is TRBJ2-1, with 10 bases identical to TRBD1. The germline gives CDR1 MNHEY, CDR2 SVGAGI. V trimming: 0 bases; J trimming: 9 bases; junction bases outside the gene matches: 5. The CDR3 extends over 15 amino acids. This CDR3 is CASSYSRQGAGEQFF. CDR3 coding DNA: TGTGCCAGCAGTTACTCGCGACAGGGGGCTGGTGAGCAGTTCTTC.

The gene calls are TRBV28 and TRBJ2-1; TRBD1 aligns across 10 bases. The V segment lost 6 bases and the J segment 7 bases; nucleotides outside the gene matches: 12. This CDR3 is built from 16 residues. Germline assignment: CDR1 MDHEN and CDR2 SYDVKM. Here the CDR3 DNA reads TGTGCCAGCAGCCGACCGGGACAGGGGATAGGGAATGAGCAGTTCTTC. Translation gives CASSRPGQGIGNEQFF.

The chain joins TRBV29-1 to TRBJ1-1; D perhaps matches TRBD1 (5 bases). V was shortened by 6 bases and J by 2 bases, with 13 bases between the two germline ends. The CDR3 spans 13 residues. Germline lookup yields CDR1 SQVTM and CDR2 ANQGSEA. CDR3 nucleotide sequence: TGCAGCGTCGCCACAGGTTTCAACACTGAAGCTTTCTTT. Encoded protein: CSVATGFNTEAFF.